These T cell receptor beta chains were read from a single sample in a study of T cell responses to AZD1222 COVID-19 vaccine. The assay was immunoSEQ multiplex PCR, and TCRdb's table has in-frame clones only and misses some. Of 120,000 or so clones in the sample, 88% are singletons; the top ten hold 4.5% to 5%. Sequencing was performed on peripheral blood, taken on day 0 of AZD1222 vaccination. These receptors were taken from an adult in good health. CDR3s include the opening cysteine and the closing phenylalanine or tryptophan. The D gene is left open where the match is weak. Clone size is stated in some rows and not others, as once, few, many or a class when expanded.

D gene	clone size	V gene	J gene	CDR3 DNA	CDR3 protein
TRBD1	NA	TRBV4-3	TRBJ1-4	TGCGCCAGCAGCCAAGACCCAGGACAGGGGAGGGAAAAACTGTTTTTT	CASSQDPGQGREKLFF
NA	NA	TRBV7-2	TRBJ1-3	TGTGCCAGCAGCTTAGGAGGCAGCTCTGGAAACACCATATATTTT	CASSLGGSSGNTIYF
NA	NA	TRBV12-3/TRBV12-4	TRBJ2-1	TGTGCCAGCAGTTTTGGTGACAATGAGCAGTTCTTC	CASSFGDNEQFF
NA	NA	TRBV3-1/TRBV3-2	TRBJ2-3	TGTGCCAGCAGCCAGCGCCCCTCCAGAGATACGCAGTATTTT	CASSQRPSRDTQYF
TRBD2	NA	TRBV14	TRBJ2-1	TGTGCCAGCAGCCGCCCCCTGACTAGCGGGGCGGAAGAGCAGTTCTTC	CASSRPLTSGAEEQFF
NA	NA	TRBV9	TRBJ2-3	TGTGCCAGCAGCTTCCTCCCGGGGGCAGATACGCAGTATTTT	CASSFLPGADTQYF
TRBD1	NA	TRBV7-2	TRBJ1-2	TGTGCCAGCAGCATCCAAGCAGGGGGTGGCTACACCTTC	CASSIQAGGGYTF
NA	NA	TRBV6-1	TRBJ2-5	TGTGCCAGCAGTGAATTCTGGGGAGAGACCCAGTACTTC	CASSEFWGETQYF
NA	once	TRBV12-3/TRBV12-4	TRBJ2-5	TGTGCCAGCAACCGATGGGGAGCGGAGACCCAGTACTTC	CASNRWGAETQYF
TRBD1	NA	TRBV7-2	TRBJ1-1	TGTGCCAGCAGCAACGACAGGGGTCGGACTGAAGCTTTCTTT	CASSNDRGRTEAFF
NA	once	TRBV7-6	TRBJ2-1	TGTGCCAGCAGCTTAGTGTACCTCAATGAGCAGTTCTTC	CASSLVYLNEQFF
TRBD1	NA	TRBV2	TRBJ1-2	TGTGCCAGCAGTGACTCAGGGGGCAGTAACTATGGCTACACCTTC	CASSDSGGSNYGYTF
NA	NA	TRBV5-1	TRBJ1-1	TGCGCCAGCGGACTCCGGGAGGGGATGAACACTGAAGCTTTCTTT	CASGLREGMNTEAFF
NA	NA	TRBV4-2	TRBJ1-1	TGTGCCAGCAGTCCCACCGAGCGACTGAACACTGAAGCTTTCTTT	CASSPTERLNTEAFF
NA	once	TRBV5-8	TRBJ1-2	TGTGCCAGCAGCTGGGGTCCGAGGGAATATGGCTACACCTTC	CASSWGPREYGYTF